The clone carrying this TCR beta chain was seen at least ten times. Its antigen remains unidentified. Reverse transcription used around 500 ng RNA and constant-region primers for alpha and beta. Separate chain-specific third strand synthesis with multiplexing indices produced the alpha and beta libraries. TCRdb passed the 5' RACE reads through MiXCR, listing each CDR3 protein once. The sample gives fewer than 11,000 distinct CDR3 sequences, about 5% of which show up once; roughly 15% is in the top ten. The sample originates from a study of HIV-infected patients and healthy controls. Study outcomes and limitations: Healthy controls carried many MAIT alpha-chain CDR3s, while HIV+ repertoires had few. CMV-associated CDR3s mostly grew nonsignificantly during therapy, while HIV-associated CDR3s declined significantly.

No cell fractionation was done, so the repertoire covers all unsorted peripheral blood T cells. Enrollment excluded donors with tumors, hepatitis B or C, or recent vaccination. Germline lookup yields CDR1 MNHNY and CDR2 SVGAGI (reference sequence). V shed 2 bases and J 5 bases; nucleotides not matched to a gene: 3. The CDR3 has 15 amino acids. This clonotype was sampled from an adult with HIV infection. Sequenced here: blood, sampled before antiretroviral therapy. The chain employs TRBV6-6 and TRBJ2-5, with 12 bases identical to TRBD1. The CDR3 coding sequence is TGTGCCAGCAGTTACGGGACAGGGGGCCGGGAGACCCAGTACTTC. It specifies CASSYGTGGRETQYF.